This T cell receptor beta chain stems from a study of blood T cell repertoires in COVID-19 (dated by TCRdb to 2018 to 2020). About the investigation overall: Samples from collaborators originated in the United States, Italy and Spain and spanned both the acute and convalescent phases of COVID-19. The prospective study material was composed of cDNA or gDNA derived from T cells, B-cell-depleted T cells, or PBMCs. Subjects who had been exposed to COVID-19, were actively infected with it, or had recovered from it provided the deeply sampled blood TCRbeta repertoires that made up the dataset. The repertoires were released in a freely available public database meant as a resource for research on the immune response to SARS-CoV-2. The samples were drawn from two sources: the first 160 participants of the ongoing ImmuneRACE study, and 1,254 subjects contributed by 6 global collaborators. Sample metadata almost always included a de-identified subject ID, COVID-19 status, age in years and sex. Where available, HLA class I and class II types were obtained from metadata supplied by the sample provider rather than from assay-based typing.

Whole blood was collected in K2EDTA tubes by collaborating institutions according to the institutions' own protocols. For TCRbeta analysis, collaborators shipped samples as frozen whole blood, isolated PBMCs, or DNA extracted from either of those sample types. Here is what the overall study found, with its caveats: The amount of clinical and demographic metadata varied by source and participant and was provided uncurated.

TCRbeta CDR3 regions were amplified from genomic DNA using the immunoSEQ Assay, a bias-controlled multiplex PCR. Processing in the source paper ran as follows. Nucleated cell counts per sample were estimated from amplification of reference gene primers within the assay. To quantify the absolute abundance of each unique TCRbeta CDR3 rearrangement, sequence reads were collapsed and filtered. For each sample, productive Simpson clonality was calculated as the square root of Simpson's diversity index across productive rearrangements. As stored in TCRdb, this immuneACCESS dataset retains in-frame rearrangements with V and J assigned. A fraction of the clones does not appear; measured against another copy, unresolved V genes explain less than half of the discrepancy, and the remainder lacks a known reason. The V and J calls and the clone size are those of that table, but D and trimming were determined from the DNA. This sample has under 85,000 clones in its table, and around 80% of those were observed once. The ten largest clones take up 28% of the sample.

About this clone: Its antigen target is currently unknown. Base qualities are not provided; no much larger clone lies one nucleotide away.

The source of this sequence is a woman older than 75 with active or convalescent COVID-19. Sequencing used peripheral blood.

The DNA sequence follows: TGTGCCAGCAGCCGCCTAGGGGCGGACACCGGGGAGCTGTTTTTT. Translated, this is CASSRLGADTGELFF. The receptor chain draws on TRBV5-6 and TRBJ2-2; the D gene is possibly TRBD1, with 5 bases matching. A distance of 13 bases separates the germline ends of V and J, which lose 4 bases and 3 bases respectively. From the germline V gene, CDR1 is SGHDT and CDR2 is YYEEEE. Reading from cysteine to phenylalanine, the CDR3 counts 15 amino acids. Only the CDR3 DNA is retained, 45 bases long and in frame from the first base.